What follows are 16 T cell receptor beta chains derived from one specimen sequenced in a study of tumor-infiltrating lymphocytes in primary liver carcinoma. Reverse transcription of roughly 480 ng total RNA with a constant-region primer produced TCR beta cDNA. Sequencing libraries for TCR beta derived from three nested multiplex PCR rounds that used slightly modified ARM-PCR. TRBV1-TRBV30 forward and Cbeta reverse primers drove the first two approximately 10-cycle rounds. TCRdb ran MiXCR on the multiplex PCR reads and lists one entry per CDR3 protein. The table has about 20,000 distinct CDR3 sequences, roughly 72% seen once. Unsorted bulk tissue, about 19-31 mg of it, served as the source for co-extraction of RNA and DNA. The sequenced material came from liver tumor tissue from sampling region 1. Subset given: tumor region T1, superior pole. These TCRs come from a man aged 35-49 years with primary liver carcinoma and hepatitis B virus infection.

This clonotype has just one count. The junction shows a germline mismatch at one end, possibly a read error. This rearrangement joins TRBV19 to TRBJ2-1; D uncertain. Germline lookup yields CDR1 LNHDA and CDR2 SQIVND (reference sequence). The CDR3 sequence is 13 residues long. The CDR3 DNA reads TGTGCCACCGCGTCCAGCCGTGGTAATGAGCGGTTCTTC. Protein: CATASSRGNERFF.

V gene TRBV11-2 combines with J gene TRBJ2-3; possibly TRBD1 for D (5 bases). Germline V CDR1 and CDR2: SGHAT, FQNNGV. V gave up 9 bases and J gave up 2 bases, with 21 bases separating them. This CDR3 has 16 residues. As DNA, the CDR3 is TGTGCCAGAAGTTTAGAAGGGGCTCAAAACACAGATACGCAGTATTTT. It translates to CARSLEGAQNTDTQYF. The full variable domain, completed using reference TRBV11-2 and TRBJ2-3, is EAGVAQSPRYKIIEKRQSVAFWCNPISGHATLYWYQQILGQGPKLLIQFQNNGVVDDSQLPKDRFSAERLKGVDSTLKIQPAKLEDSAVYLCARSLEGAQNTDTQYFGPGTRLTVL.

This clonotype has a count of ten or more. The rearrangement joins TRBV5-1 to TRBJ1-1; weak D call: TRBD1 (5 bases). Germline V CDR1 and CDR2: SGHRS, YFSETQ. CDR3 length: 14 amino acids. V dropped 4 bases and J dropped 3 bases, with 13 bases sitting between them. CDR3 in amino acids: CASSPGGGDTEAFF. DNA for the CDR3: TGCGCCAGCAGCCCGGGCGGGGGAGACACTGAAGCTTTCTTT.

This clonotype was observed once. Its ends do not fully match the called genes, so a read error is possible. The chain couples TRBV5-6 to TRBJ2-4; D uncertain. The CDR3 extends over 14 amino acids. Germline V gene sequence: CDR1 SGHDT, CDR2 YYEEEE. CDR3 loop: CVSSLGIVKNIQYF. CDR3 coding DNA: TGTGTCAGCAGCTTGGGTATAGTTAAAAACATTCAGTACTTC.

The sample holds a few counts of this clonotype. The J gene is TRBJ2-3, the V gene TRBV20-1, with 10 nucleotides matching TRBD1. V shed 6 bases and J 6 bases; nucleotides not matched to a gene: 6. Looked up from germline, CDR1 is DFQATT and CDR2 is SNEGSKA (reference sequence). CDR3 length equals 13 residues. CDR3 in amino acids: CSALDRGSDTQYF. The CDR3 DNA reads TGCAGTGCCCTGGACAGGGGGTCGGATACGCAGTATTTT.

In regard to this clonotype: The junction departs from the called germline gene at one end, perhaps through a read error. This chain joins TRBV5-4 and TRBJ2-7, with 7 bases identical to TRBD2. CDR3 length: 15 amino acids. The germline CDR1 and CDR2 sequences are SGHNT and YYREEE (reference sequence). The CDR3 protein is CVSSLDRGSLYGQYF. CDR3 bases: TGTGTCAGCAGCTTGGATCGCGGGAGCCTCTACGGGCAGTACTTT.

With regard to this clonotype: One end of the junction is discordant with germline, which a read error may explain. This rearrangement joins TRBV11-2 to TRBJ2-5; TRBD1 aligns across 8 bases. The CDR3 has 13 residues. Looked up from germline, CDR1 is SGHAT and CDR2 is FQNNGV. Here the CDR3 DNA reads TGTGCTAGCAGCCGGACAGGGCAGGAGACCCAGTACTTC. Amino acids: CASSRTGQETQYF.

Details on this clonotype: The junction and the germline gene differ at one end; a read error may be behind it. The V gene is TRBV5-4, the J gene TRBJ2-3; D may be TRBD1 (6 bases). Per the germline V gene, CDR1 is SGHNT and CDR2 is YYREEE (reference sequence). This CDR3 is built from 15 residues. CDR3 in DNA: TGTGCCGGCAGCTTAGGGGATAGGGGGACAGATACGCAGTATTTT. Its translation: CAGSLGDRGTDTQYF.

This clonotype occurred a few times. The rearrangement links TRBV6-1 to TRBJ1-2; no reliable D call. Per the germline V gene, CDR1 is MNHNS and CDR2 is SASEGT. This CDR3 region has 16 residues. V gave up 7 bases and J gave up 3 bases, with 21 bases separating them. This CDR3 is CASTGGVGGPDYGYTF. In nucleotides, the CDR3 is TGTGCCAGCACTGGAGGTGTCGGCGGACCTGACTATGGCTACACCTTC.

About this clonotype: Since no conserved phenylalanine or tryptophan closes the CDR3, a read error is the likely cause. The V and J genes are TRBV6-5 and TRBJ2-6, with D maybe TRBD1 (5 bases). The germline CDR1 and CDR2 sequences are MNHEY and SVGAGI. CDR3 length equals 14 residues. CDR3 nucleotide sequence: TGTGCCAGCAGTCAAGACTCTGGGGCCGACGTCCTGACTTTG. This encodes CASSQDSGADVLTL.

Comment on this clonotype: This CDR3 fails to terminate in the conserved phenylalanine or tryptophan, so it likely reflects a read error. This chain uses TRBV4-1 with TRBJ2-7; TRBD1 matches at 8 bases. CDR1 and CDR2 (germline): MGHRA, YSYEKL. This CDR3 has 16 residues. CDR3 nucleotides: TGTGCCAGCAACCGTGCCGGGACAGGCTTCTCCTACGAGCAGTACCTC. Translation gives CASNRAGTGFSYEQYL.

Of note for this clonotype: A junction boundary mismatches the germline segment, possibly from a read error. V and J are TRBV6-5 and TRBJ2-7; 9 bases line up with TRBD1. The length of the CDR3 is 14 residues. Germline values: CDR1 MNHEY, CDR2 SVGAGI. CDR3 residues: CVSPSGTGYNEQYF. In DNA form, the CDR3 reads TGTGTCAGTCCCTCCGGGACAGGGTATAACGAACAGTACTTC.

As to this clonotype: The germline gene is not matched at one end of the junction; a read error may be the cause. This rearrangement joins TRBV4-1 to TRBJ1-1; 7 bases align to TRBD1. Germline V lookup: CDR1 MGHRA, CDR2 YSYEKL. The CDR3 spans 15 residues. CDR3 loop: CASSLGRGRNTDAFF. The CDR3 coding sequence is TGCGCCAGTAGCCTTGGTAGGGGGCGAAACACTGATGCTTTCTTT.

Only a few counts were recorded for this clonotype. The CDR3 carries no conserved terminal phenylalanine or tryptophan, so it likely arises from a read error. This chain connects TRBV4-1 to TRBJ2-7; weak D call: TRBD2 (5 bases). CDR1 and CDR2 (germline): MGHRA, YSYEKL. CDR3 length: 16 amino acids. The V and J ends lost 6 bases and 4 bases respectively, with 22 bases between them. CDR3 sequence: CASSQSLAEPLYEQYL. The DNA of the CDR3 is TGCGCCAGCAGTCAATCCCTAGCCGAGCCACTTTACGAGCAGTACTTG.

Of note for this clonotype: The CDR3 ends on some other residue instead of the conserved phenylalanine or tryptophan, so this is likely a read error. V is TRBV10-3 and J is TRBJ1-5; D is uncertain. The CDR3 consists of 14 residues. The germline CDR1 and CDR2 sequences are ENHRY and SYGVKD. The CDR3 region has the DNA TGTGCTATCAGTGAGTATGTGGGCGATCAGCCCCAGCATTAT. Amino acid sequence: CAISEYVGDQPQHY.

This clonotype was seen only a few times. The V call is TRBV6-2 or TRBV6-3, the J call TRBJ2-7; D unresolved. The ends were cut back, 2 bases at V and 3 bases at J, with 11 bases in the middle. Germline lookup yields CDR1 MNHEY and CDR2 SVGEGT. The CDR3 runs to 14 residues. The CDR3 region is CASSYGLHNYEQYF. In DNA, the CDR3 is TGTGCCAGCAGTTACGGGCTGCACAACTACGAGCAGTACTTC.